This T cell receptor (beta chain) was found in a study of Graves' ophthalmopathy and Graves' hyperthyroidism (dated by TCRdb to between 2018 and 2020). Notes on the research overall: Stable hyperthyroidism was defined as no progression to ophthalmopathy within 18 months of follow-up. A discovery set of 90 to 100 patients (approximately 42 ophthalmopathy, under 65 stable hyperthyroidism) was enrolled to explore V-J signatures distinguishing ophthalmopathy from hyperthyroidism. In six hyperthyroidism patients, the T-cell repertoire of thyroid tissue was compared with the T-cell repertoire of blood. In total, around 140 blood samples were TCR-sequenced: approximately 42 ophthalmopathy, over 70 hyperthyroidism and roughly 17 hyperthyroidism-to-ophthalmopathy patients. The study used signatures of the TCR beta repertoire to tell Graves' ophthalmopathy apart from Graves' hyperthyroidism and to predict which patients would progress to ophthalmopathy. The independent validation cohort included about 19 hyperthyroidism patients plus 17 patients who later progressed from hyperthyroidism to ophthalmopathy. Following sample collection, hyperthyroidism patients were given methimazole at a starting dose of 30 mg daily, and ophthalmopathy patients were given high-dose intravenous methylprednisolone. Results the study describes overall, beyond this receptor: In validation, the model predicted ophthalmopathy progression with more than 70% sensitivity and roughly 72% specificity; some 13 predicted patients were CT-confirmed with GO in a median of 6.5 months. The 13-signature model separated ophthalmopathy from stable hyperthyroidism with over 85% sensitivity and roughly 84% specificity in cross-validation, and 80%/75% in the test set. No statistical method was used to predetermine the sample size, and group allocation was not hidden from the investigators. Most expanded thyroid clonotypes with a frequency above 0.001 also appeared in blood, which suggests that blood repertoires may reflect the immune response in the thyroid.

For repertoire sequencing, TCR beta CDR3 regions were amplified from RNA transcripts. The first round of RT-PCR was done with HTBI primers and the Qiagen OneStep RT-PCR kit, and was followed by a second round of multiplex PCR, then size selection and purification. Libraries were sequenced on an Illumina HiSeq2000 using paired-end 100 bp reads. The source study handled its data this way. SOAPnuke was used to process the reads, removing any read that contained adapters or uncalled bases, had a mean Phred below 15, or lacked an exact match to the constant primer or identifier. High-quality paired reads were merged with COPE v1.2.5. Unique nucleotide sequences were defined as clonotypes and aligned to IMGT TRB V, D and J references using MiTCR v1.1. Analysis was restricted to V-J combinations with a frequency above 0.0001, which covered roughly 99% of repertoires. For each V-J combination, a TCR clonal expansion and chaos score was defined as the ratio of F50 clonal expansion to chaos observed in the TCRdist matrix. Features were reduced by Welch's t-statistics and random forest to around 13 V-J combinations, which fed a naive Bayes classifier. The similarity between thyroid and blood repertoires was quantified using the Morisita-Horn index. Through fastp at Q25 and MiXCR, TCRdb rebuilt clones from the public reads, retaining in-frame beta chains. Rows are combined by CDR3 protein, so each entry shows the most common genes and DNA. The V and J calls follow TCRdb's processing rather than the paper's. The sample table shows approximately 540,000 distinct CDR3 sequences, and approximately 37% are seen once. The ten largest clones represent over 3.5% of the sample.

At the junction V is shortened by 2 bases and J by 1 base; bases outside the gene matches: 5. From a lookup of the germline V gene (reference sequence), CDR1 and CDR2 are SEHNR and FQNEAQ. The CDR3 goes from the cysteine to the phenylalanine over 15 residues. Only the CDR3 part of the read is kept: 45 bases, read in frame from the first base. With respect to this clonotype: Its recognized antigen is unknown. Qualities for individual bases were not recorded, and no much larger clone is one base off.

Patients with hyperthyroidism were aged 18 to 65 years, had been newly diagnosed, and had a disease duration of less than 2 months. Anyone with other autoimmune diseases, uncontrolled infections, pregnancy or lactation was excluded from the study. Clinical symptoms, serum thyroxine, TRAb, thyroid ultrasound and orbital computed tomography formed the basis of the diagnosis. Total RNA was extracted using Trizol reagent, and RNA quality was checked on an Agilent 2100 Bioanalyzer. Sequencing input: peripheral blood or thyroid tissue (not recorded which). The V and J genes are TRBV7-9 and TRBJ2-7; TRBD2 aligns with 7 central bases. The clonotype was recovered from an adult man with Graves' hyperthyroidism. The DNA is as follows: TGTGCCAGCAGCTTACACTTTAGCGGGTCCTACGAGCAGTACTTC. Its amino acids are CASSLHFSGSYEQYF.